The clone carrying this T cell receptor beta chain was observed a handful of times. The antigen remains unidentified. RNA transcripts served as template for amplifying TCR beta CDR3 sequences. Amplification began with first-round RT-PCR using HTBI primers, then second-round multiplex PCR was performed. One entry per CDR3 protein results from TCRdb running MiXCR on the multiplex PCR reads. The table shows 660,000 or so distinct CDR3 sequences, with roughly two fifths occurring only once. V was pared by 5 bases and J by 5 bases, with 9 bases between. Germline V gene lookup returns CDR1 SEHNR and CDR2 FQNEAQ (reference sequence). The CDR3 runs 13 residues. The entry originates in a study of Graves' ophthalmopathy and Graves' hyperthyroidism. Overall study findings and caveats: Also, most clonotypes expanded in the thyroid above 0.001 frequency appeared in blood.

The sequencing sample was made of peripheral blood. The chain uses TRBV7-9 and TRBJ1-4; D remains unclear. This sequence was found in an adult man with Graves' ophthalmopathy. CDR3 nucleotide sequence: TGTGCCAGCAGCGGACCGCCCAATGAAAAACTGTTTTTT. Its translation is CASSGPPNEKLFF.